A single TCR beta chain is shown here with its context. Its antigen is currently unknown. Treatment in this sample: randomized to nivolumab then ipilimumab (arm A) or the reverse (arm B). DNA-damaging chemotherapy had not been given to any patient beforehand. The source of the sample is a study of sequential checkpoint blockade in melanoma. Across the study: Randomization was 1:1 between first-line nivolumab→ipilimumab and ipilimumab→nivolumab.

The table came from immunoSEQ multiplex PCR; TCRdb's copy has only in-frame clones and leaves some out. The sample has roughly 2,700 clones, approximately 20% seen once. Overall study findings and caveats: Response in arm A was associated with pretreatment TIL clonality. PD-L1 staining and CD8+ counts, not mutational load, tracked tumor T-cell clonality.

The starting material was tumor tissue (inferred from file names), obtained from a patient given nivolumab and ipilimumab in sequence. The origin of this receptor is a human donor with melanoma.

The chain's CDR3 is CAWGHGGNTIYF. DNA of the CDR3: TGTGCCTGGGGACACGGTGGAAACACCATATATTTT. This chain uses TRBV30 with TRBJ1-3, with a weak D call TRBD1 (5 bases). The V gene lost 5 bases and the J gene lost 3 bases, with 8 bases spanning the gap. Germline V gene sequence: CDR1 GTSNPN, CDR2 SVGIG (reference sequence). The CDR3 consists of 12 residues.